Presented here are 6 T cell receptor beta chains from one specimen sequenced in a study of CD8 T cells in ankylosing spondylitis. TCRdb ran MiXCR on the 5' RACE reads and lists one entry per CDR3 protein. The profile covers some 250,000 distinct CDR3 sequences, with more than 20% appearing a single time and about 0.6% taken by the ten largest. The sample comprised blood, either unsorted or a sorted T cell fraction (not recorded which). Receptors were obtained from a male donor with ankylosing spondylitis or in good health (not recorded which).

The rearrangement uses TRBV20-1 and TRBJ1-1; possibly TRBD1 for D (5 bases). V shed 6 bases and J shed 2 bases, with 16 bases lying between them. This CDR3 spans 14 amino acids. CDR1 is DFQATT, CDR2 SNEGSKA, per germline (reference sequence). CDR3 coding DNA: TGCAGTGCAGACGGGGGGGTCCAAAACACTGAAGCTTTCTTT. Translation gives CSADGGVQNTEAFF.

This clonotype was seen a few times. The rearrangement joins TRBV6-1 to TRBJ2-1; D may be TRBD2 (7 bases). The CDR3 totals 14 residues. Germline V gives CDR1 MNHNS, CDR2 SASEGT. Trimming stripped 8 bases from V and 4 bases from J, with 15 bases between. CDR3 in amino acids: CASARGARYNEQFF. The CDR3 DNA sequence: TGTGCCAGCGCCCGGGGGGCGAGGTACAATGAGCAGTTCTTC.

CDR3 region: CASRPGANVLTF. The DNA for the CDR3 is TGTGCCAGCAGGCCTGGGGCCAACGTCCTGACTTTC. V and J are TRBV6-1 and TRBJ2-6; D gene uncertain. Germline CDR1 MNHNS, CDR2 SASEGT. Trimming took 6 bases from V and 2 from J, leaving 2 bases between them. The CDR3 consists of 12 residues.

The chain is built from TRBV12-3 or TRBV12-4 and TRBJ2-5; TRBD1 matches at 8 bases. Germline trimming cut 3 bases from V and 4 bases from J; bases unmatched to any gene: 1. This CDR3 spans 13 amino acids. The CDR3 coding sequence is TGTGCCAGCAGTTTCAGGGGGCGAGAGACCCAGTACTTC. Protein sequence: CASSFRGRETQYF.

The chain combines TRBV12-3 or TRBV12-4 with TRBJ1-1; D ambiguous. The CDR3 length is 11 residues. V lost 8 bases and J lost 1, with 5 bases in between. The chain's CDR3 is CASEGNTEAFF. The CDR3 DNA is TGTGCCAGCGAGGGGAACACTGAAGCTTTCTTT.

This clonotype was seen repeatedly, ten times or more. This sequence joins TRBV12-3 or TRBV12-4 and TRBJ1-6, with 8 bases identical to TRBD1. CDR3 length: 14 amino acids. V shed 6 bases and J 9 bases; nucleotides not matched to a gene: 7. For the CDR3, the DNA is TGTGCCAGCAGCACTGACAGGGGAGGTTCACCCCTCCACTTT. Translating it yields CASSTDRGGSPLHF.